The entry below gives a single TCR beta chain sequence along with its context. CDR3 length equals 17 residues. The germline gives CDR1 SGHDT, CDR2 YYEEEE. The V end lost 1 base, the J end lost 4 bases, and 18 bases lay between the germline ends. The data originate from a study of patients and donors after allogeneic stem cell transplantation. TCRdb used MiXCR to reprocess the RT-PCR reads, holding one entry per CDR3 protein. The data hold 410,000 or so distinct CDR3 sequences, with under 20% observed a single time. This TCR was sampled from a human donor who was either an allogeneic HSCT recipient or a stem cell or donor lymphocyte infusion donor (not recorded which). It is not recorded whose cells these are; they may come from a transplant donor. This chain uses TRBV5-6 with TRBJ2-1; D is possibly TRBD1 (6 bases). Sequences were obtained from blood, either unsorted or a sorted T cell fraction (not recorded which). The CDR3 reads CASSLSFRTARYNEQFF. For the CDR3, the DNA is TGTGCCAGCAGCTTGTCTTTCCGGACAGCCAGATACAATGAGCAGTTCTTC.